These 8 T cell receptor beta chains came from one sample sequenced in a study of vaccination effects on CD4 cells after COVID-19. Their target antigens are unknown. Pools of viral peptides were used by the ViraFEST assay to expand antigen-specific CD4+ T cells ahead of sequencing. Following a roughly ten-day culture, CD4+ T cells were purified. Libraries were prepared by immunoSEQ multiplex PCR; TCRdb keeps only in-frame clonotypes and omits some of them. Here the sample spans about 20,000 clones, about two thirds being singletons. The specimen comprised CD4+ T cells from PBMCs cultured with HCoV-229E spike peptides, sampled before COVID-19 vaccination. Receptors originate from a human donor who received a COVID-19 vaccine.

This clone was seen a few times. The V call is TRBV5-6, the J call TRBJ1-1; the D gene is possibly TRBD1 (5 bases). V was cut by 3 bases and J by 11 bases, with 17 bases left in between. The CDR3 sequence is 13 residues long. CDR1 and CDR2 (germline): SGHDT, YYEEEE. CDR3 protein: CASSWSKAGNAFF. The CDR3 coding sequence is TGTGCCAGCAGCTGGAGCAAGGCAGGGAACGCTTTCTTT.

The J gene is TRBJ1-6, the V gene TRBV7-2, with 8 bases identical to TRBD1. J gave up 9 bases and V 2 bases, and 12 bases lay outside the gene matches. The CDR3 runs to 17 residues. Germline V gives CDR1 SGHTA, CDR2 FQGNSA. The chain's CDR3 is CASSLFSRGRLGSPLHF. The CDR3 DNA reads TGTGCCAGCAGCTTATTTTCCAGGGGGCGCCTCGGTTCACCCCTCCACTTT.

The gene calls are TRBV10-1 and TRBJ1-2; D remains unclear. CDR1 is WNHNN, CDR2 SYGVQD, per germline (reference sequence). V dropped 3 bases and J dropped 5 bases, with 10 bases sitting between them. There are 13 residues in the CDR3. In DNA form, the CDR3 reads TGCGCCAGCAGTGAAGGTTCGGAATATGGCTACACCTTC. Residues: CASSEGSEYGYTF.

V and J are TRBV19 and TRBJ2-5; 7 bases align to TRBD2. After removal of 3 bases from V and 5 bases from J, the junction contained 6 bases not matched to a gene. CDR1 and CDR2 (germline): LNHDA, SQIVND (reference sequence). The length of the CDR3 is 14 residues. CDR3 loop: CASSMREWFETQYF. The CDR3 bases are TGTGCCAGTAGTATGCGGGAGTGGTTTGAGACCCAGTACTTC. Complete variable domain (other parts from reference TRBV19 and TRBJ2-5): DGGITQSPKYLFRKEGQNVTLSCEQNLNHDAMYWYRQDPGQGLRLIYYSQIVNDFQKGDIAEGYSVSREKKESFPLTVTSAQKNPTAFYLCASSMREWFETQYFGPGTRLLVL.

This chain connects TRBV29-1 to TRBJ1-2, with a possible D match to TRBD1 (5 bases). Trimming took off 6 bases at V and 3 bases at J, with 11 bases between the two ends. Germline CDR1 SQVTM, CDR2 ANQGSEA. CDR3 length: 12 amino acids. The CDR3, as DNA: TGCAGCGTGGCCAGGGCGGACTATGGCTACACCTTC. It is translated as CSVARADYGYTF.

This clone has more than one count but fewer than ten. This chain connects TRBV7-9 to TRBJ2-4; tentatively, D is TRBD1 or TRBD2 (5 bases each). Germline V lookup: CDR1 SEHNR, CDR2 FQNEAQ (reference sequence). The CDR3 runs 16 residues. Trimming cost V 4 bases and J 0 bases, with 13 bases left between them. DNA for the CDR3: TGTGCCAGCAGCTCGACCGGGGCCCTAGCCAAAAACATTCAGTACTTC. Translated: CASSSTGALAKNIQYF.

The J gene is TRBJ1-4, the V gene TRBV5-4, with TRBD1 as a possible D gene (5 bases). Trimming cost V 1 base and J 7 bases, with 5 bases left between them. Germline V CDR1 and CDR2: SGHNT, YYREEE (reference sequence). CDR3 size: 12 residues. The DNA of the CDR3 is TGTGCCAGCAGCTTGCAGGGTGAAAAACTGTTTTTT. This translates into CASSLQGEKLFF.

The J gene is TRBJ2-3, the V gene TRBV18; D may be TRBD1 (6 bases). V was trimmed by 1 base and J by 3 bases, leaving 8 bases between them. Germline V CDR1 and CDR2: KGHSH, LQKENI. This CDR3 is 14 amino acids long. The CDR3 region has the DNA TGTGCCAGCTCACCACTTCAGGGGACAGATACGCAGTATTTT. It codes for CASSPLQGTDTQYF.